The 4 T cell receptor beta chains presented below share a single source sample, sequenced in a study of response to subunit inactivated influenza vaccine. TCRdb itself ran the RT-PCR reads through MiXCR, one entry per CDR3 protein. The sample holds a few hundred thousand distinct CDR3 sequences, 21% seen once. The starting material was PBMCs from blood, obtained approximately 20 months after vaccination. The receptors shown here come from a man between 50 and 69 years old who received an inactivated influenza vaccine.

This clonotype has more than one count but fewer than ten. J is TRBJ2-7 and V is TRBV11-2; D is uncertain. The CDR3 totals 10 residues. Germline V gives CDR1 SGHAT, CDR2 FQNNGV. Trimming took 8 bases from V and 2 from J, leaving 4 bases between them. The DNA for the CDR3 is TGTGCCAGCGGCACCTACGAGCAGTACTTC. Translation: CASGTYEQYF. The full variable domain, completed using reference TRBV11-2 and TRBJ2-7, is EAGVAQSPRYKIIEKRQSVAFWCNPISGHATLYWYQQILGQGPKLLIQFQNNGVVDDSQLPKDRFSAERLKGVDSTLKIQPAKLEDSAVYLCASGTYEQYFGPGTRLTVT.

Notes on this clonotype: One end of the junction does not line up with germline, which may come from a read error. The chain carries TRBV7-7 and TRBJ2-1; 8 bases fit TRBD1. The V gene's germline CDR1 is SSHAT and CDR2 FNYEAQ (reference sequence). This CDR3 is 16 amino acids long. The CDR3: CASSTKTGEFYNEQFF. For the CDR3, the DNA is TGTGCTAGCAGCACTAAGACAGGGGAGTTCTACAATGAGCAGTTCTTC.

The DNA of the CDR3 is TGTGCCAGCAGCTTGGTCCAGAAGGGGAGCGAGCAGTACTTC. It codes for CASSLVQKGSEQYF. V gene TRBV5-6 combines with J gene TRBJ2-7; D is perhaps TRBD1 or TRBD2 (5 bases each). The CDR3 loop spans 14 amino acids. V was pared by 0 bases and J by 6 bases, with 13 bases between. CDR1 is SGHDT, CDR2 YYEEEE, per germline.

This clonotype has a handful of counts. The chain combines TRBV19 with TRBJ1-1; a possible D gene is TRBD1 (6 bases). This CDR3 is built from 17 residues. V was shortened by 4 bases and J by 0 bases, with 18 bases between the two germline ends. Germline CDR1 and CDR2: LNHDA and SQIVND (reference sequence). In nucleotides, the CDR3 is TGTGCCAGTAGTAAGGGACAACTCCAGCGACTGAACACTGAAGCTTTCTTT. Its protein is CASSKGQLQRLNTEAFF.